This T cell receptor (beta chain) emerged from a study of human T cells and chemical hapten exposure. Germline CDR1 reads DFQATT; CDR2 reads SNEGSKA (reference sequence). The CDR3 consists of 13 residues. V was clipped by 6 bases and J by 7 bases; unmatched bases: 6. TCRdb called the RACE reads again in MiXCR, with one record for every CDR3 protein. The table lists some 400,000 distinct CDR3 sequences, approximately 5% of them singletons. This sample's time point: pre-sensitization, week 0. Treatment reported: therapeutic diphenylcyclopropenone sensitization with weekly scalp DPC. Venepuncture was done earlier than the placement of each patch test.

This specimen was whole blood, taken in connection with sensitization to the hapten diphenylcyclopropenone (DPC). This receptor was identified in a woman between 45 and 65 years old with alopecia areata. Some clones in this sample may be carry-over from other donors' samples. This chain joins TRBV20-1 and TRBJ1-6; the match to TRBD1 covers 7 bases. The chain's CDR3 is CSAMDRSNSPLHF. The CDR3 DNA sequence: TGCAGTGCCATGGACAGGTCGAATTCACCCCTCCACTTT.